The sequence of this T cell receptor (beta chain) was determined in a study of early T cells in non-severe SARS-CoV-2 infection. About the study: Sequencing was performed on bulk RNA from unsorted whole blood, leaving chains unpaired. Study results and caveats: Anti-spike CD8 responses were favored in VDJdb matching, and private and CD4 specificities were missed.

Researchers attached unique molecular identifiers to individual cDNA molecules. TCRdb called the 5' RACE reads again in MiXCR, with one record for every CDR3 protein. The sample contains fewer than 50,000 distinct CDR3 sequences, less than 7.5% of which appear only once. Germline V gene data show CDR1 as WNHNN and CDR2 as SYGVQD (reference sequence). The CDR3 spans 15 residues. Trimming removed 2 bases from V and 3 bases from J, with 12 bases in between. This clonotype occurred many times. Its target is unknown. Sequences were derived from whole blood, sampled at baseline. This clonotype was sampled from an adult who was a healthcare worker with PCR-confirmed SARS-CoV-2 infection or an uninfected control (not recorded which). This chain joins TRBV10-1 and TRBJ2-3; D possibly corresponds to TRBD2 (6 bases). The CDR3 reads CASSENRGWTDTQYF. The CDR3 DNA is TGCGCCAGCAGTGAGAACCGGGGGTGGACAGATACGCAGTATTTT.